This TCR beta chain was retrieved from a study of cytomegalovirus exposure and HLA in healthy donors. A remark on this clone: Antigen unknown. A read error may account for a junction end that differs from germline.

The study, taken as a whole, reports: An apparent linkage of common viral pathogens to several of the most significant clusters emerged in a later analysis. In a later analysis, most CMV-associated TCR beta chains appeared HLA-restricted. When analyzed later, a missense DCLRE1C variant was found to be linked to TCR beta V- and J-gene trimming.

PCR used 60 Vbeta primers and 13 Jbeta primers. Assay used: immunoSEQ multiplex PCR; TCRdb lists only in-frame clones, some missing. The sample lists around 140,000 clones; roughly 78% were seen once. The CDR3 is 12 residues long. Germline assignment: CDR1 GTSNPN and CDR2 SVGIG (reference sequence). The rearrangement joins TRBV30 to TRBJ1-2; TRBD1 agrees at 7 bases. The receptor's source is a female donor in good health and CMV-seronegative. The sequenced sample was PBMCs. DNA of the CDR3: TGTGCCTGTCGAGGAGGGGGCAGGGGCTACCCCTTC. Translated, it gives CACRGGGRGYPF. The full variable domain, in which reference TRBV30 and TRBJ1-2 provide the parts outside the CDR3, is SQTIHQWPATLVQPVGSPLSLECTVEGTSNPNLYWYRQAAGRGLQLLFYSVGIGQISSEVPQNLSASRPQDRQFILSSKKLLLSDSGFYLCACRGGGRGYPFGSGTRLTVV.